The 14 T cell receptor beta chains reported below all come from one sample, sequenced in a study of CD8+ T cells in alopecia areata. Sequencing used cDNA as its template, made by extracting RNA and reverse transcribing it. Clones were sequenced by immunoSEQ multiplex PCR, and TCRdb holds only the in-frame ones, with some missing. Among fewer than 110,000 clones listed, around three fifths were seen once. The sequencing input was CD4+ T cells sorted from blood. The receptors here all came from a human donor in good health.

A word on this clone: The junction and the germline gene differ at one end; a read error may be behind it. The chain has TRBV7-7 and TRBJ2-3; 7 nucleotides match TRBD1. CDR1 and CDR2 from the germline V gene are SSHAT and FNYEAQ (reference sequence). The CDR3 extends over 14 amino acids. CDR3 loop: CASSYRGPTDTQYF. The CDR3 region has the DNA TGTGCTAGCAGCTACAGGGGACCTACAGATACGCAGTATTTT.

CDR3 nucleotide sequence: TGTGCCAGCAGCATAGACCTGGAGGCCCATGGCTACACCTTC. The encoded protein is CASSIDLEAHGYTF. J is TRBJ1-2 and V is TRBV5-4; D is unresolved. Trimming removed 4 bases from V and 6 bases from J, with 16 bases in between. Germline CDR1 SGHNT, CDR2 YYREEE (reference sequence). The CDR3 runs to 14 residues.

This clone was counted only a few times. The genes are TRBV14 and TRBJ2-3; D ambiguous. The length of the CDR3 is 14 residues. Trimming took off 2 bases at V and 8 bases at J, with 14 bases between the two ends. Germline-derived CDR1 and CDR2 are SGHDN and FVKESK. The CDR3 loop reads CASSQQRATGTQYF. The CDR3 DNA is TGTGCCAGCAGCCAACAAAGGGCGACGGGTACGCAGTATTTT. Variable domain in full (rest from reference TRBV14 and TRBJ2-3): EAGVTQFPSHSVIEKGQTVTLRCDPISGHDNLYWYRRVMGKEIKFLLHFVKESKQDESGMPNNRFLAERTGGTYSTLKVQPAELEDSGVYFCASSQQRATGTQYFGPGTRLTVL.

The chain couples TRBV29-1 to TRBJ2-3; no definite D call. V was clipped by 3 bases and J by 5 bases, with 12 bases between them. In germline, CDR1 is SQVTM, CDR2 ANQGSEA. The CDR3 is 13 amino acids. The CDR3 protein is CSVDLLRLDTQYF. CDR3 coding DNA: TGCAGCGTTGACTTACTTAGGTTAGATACGCAGTATTTT.

This chain links TRBV2 with TRBJ2-2; no firm D call. Germline lookup yields CDR1 SNHLY and CDR2 FYNNEI. The CDR3 extends over 12 amino acids. The V gene lost 1 base and the J gene lost 9 bases, with 6 bases spanning the gap. Here the CDR3 DNA reads TGTGCCAGCAGTGAAGGGCAGAGGGAGCTGTTTTTT. Protein sequence: CASSEGQRELFF.

The chain uses TRBV18 and TRBJ1-5, with TRBD1 matching 7 bases. This CDR3 has 13 residues. CDR1 is KGHSH and CDR2 is LQKENI in the germline V gene. V was clipped by 5 bases and J by 5 bases; unmatched bases: 3. The CDR3 sequence is CASSAQGDQPQHF. Written as DNA, the CDR3 is TGTGCCAGCTCAGCCCAGGGGGATCAGCCCCAGCATTTT.

The rearrangement links TRBV6-1 to TRBJ1-1; D is perhaps TRBD1 (5 bases). Trimming cost V 8 bases and J 1 base, with 14 bases left between them. Per the germline V gene, CDR1 is MNHNS and CDR2 is SASEGT. The CDR3 has 14 amino acids. Here the CDR3 DNA reads TGTGCCAGCCGACTAGGGGCGGGGAACACTGAAGCTTTCTTT. Protein product: CASRLGAGNTEAFF.

This clone showed up just once. The genes are TRBV6-1 and TRBJ1-1; D call uncertain. V was pared by 3 bases and J by 1 base, with 9 bases between. This CDR3 region has 14 residues. Germline CDR1 is MNHNS and CDR2 is SASEGT. The CDR3 protein is CASSEVWGNTEAFF. The CDR3 DNA reads as TGTGCCAGCAGTGAGGTCTGGGGGAACACTGAAGCTTTCTTT.

The chain carries TRBV25-1 and TRBJ2-7; maybe TRBD2 (7 bases). The CDR3 consists of 15 residues. Germline V CDR1 and CDR2: MGHDK, SYGVNS. Trimming took 10 bases from V and 0 from J, leaving 19 bases between them. DNA for the CDR3: TGTGCCACCTCCCCAAGGGGGGGGACCTCCTACGAGCAGTACTTC. Its translation: CATSPRGGTSYEQYF.

The chain has TRBV2 and TRBJ1-6; D is unclear. The germline V gene has CDR1 SNHLY and CDR2 FYNNEI. The CDR3 runs 15 residues. Trimming cost V 7 bases and J 9 bases, with 19 bases left between them. CDR3 nucleotide sequence: TGTGCCAGCATGACAATGGCCACTATTGGTTCACCCCTCCACTTT. Translating it yields CASMTMATIGSPLHF.

The CDR3 reads CAWRRTGVGSPLHF. DNA of the CDR3: TGTGCCTGGAGGAGGACAGGGGTCGGTTCACCCCTCCACTTT. The V gene is TRBV30, the J gene TRBJ1-6, with 9 positions matching TRBD1. CDR3 size: 14 residues. J lost 9 bases, V lost 3 bases, and 6 bases had no gene match. From germline, CDR1 is GTSNPN and CDR2 SVGIG (reference sequence).

This chain connects TRBV29-1 to TRBJ2-5; 10 bases agree with TRBD2. From germline, CDR1 is SQVTM and CDR2 ANQGSEA. This CDR3 is 14 amino acids long. Unmatched junction bases numbered 4, after V lost 1 base and J lost 5 bases. The CDR3 DNA follows: TGCAGCGTTGAAGCCAGTAGCGGGGGGGAGACCCAGTACTTC. It is translated as CSVEASSGGETQYF. Combining the CDR3 with reference TRBV29-1 and TRBJ2-5 gives the whole variable domain SAVISQKPSRDICQRGTSLTIQCQVDSQVTMMFWYRQQPGQSLTLIATANQGSEATYESGFVIDKFPISRPNLTFSTLTVSNMSPEDSSIYLCSVEASSGGETQYFGPGTRLLVL.

This clone was seen more than once but under ten times. The chain uses TRBV19 and TRBJ1-4; D gene unclear. Germline CDR1 reads LNHDA; CDR2 reads SQIVND (reference sequence). Trimming took 5 bases from V and 0 from J, leaving 16 bases between them. The CDR3 runs 17 residues. The CDR3 DNA is TGTGCCAGTAGTTTTCTTCAAAACTTCGCAACTAATGAAAAACTGTTTTTT. This gives the protein CASSFLQNFATNEKLFF. The variable domain in full, with the rest retrieved from reference TRBV19 and TRBJ1-4, is DGGITQSPKYLFRKEGQNVTLSCEQNLNHDAMYWYRQDPGQGLRLIYYSQIVNDFQKGDIAEGYSVSREKKESFPLTVTSAQKNPTAFYLCASSFLQNFATNEKLFFGSGTQLSVL.

The rearrangement uses TRBV18 and TRBJ2-3, with D unclear. V gave up 3 bases and J gave up 1 base, with 8 bases separating them. CDR1 and CDR2 (germline): KGHSH, LQKENI. This CDR3 comprises 14 residues. The CDR3 bases are TGTGCCAGCTCACCCCCTTGGGGCACAGATACGCAGTATTTT. Its translation is CASSPPWGTDTQYF.